The 22 T cell receptor beta chains listed next were all sequenced from one sample in a study of beta chain features in type 1 diabetes. Expressed TCRB transcripts were sequenced, since all the RNA that had been isolated was reverse transcribed. Produced via immunoSEQ multiplex PCR; TCRdb's table is partial and in-frame only. The data hold roughly 340,000 clones, with around an eighth observed a single time. No antigens are known for them. Broader study findings: A moderate, significant TCRB CDR3 shortening appeared in type 1 diabetes across four CD4+ subsets.

Sequencing was carried out using naive CD4+ T cells from blood. The receptors shown here come from a young woman with type 1 diabetes.

The chain couples TRBV7-3 to TRBJ2-1, with D perhaps matching TRBD1 (7 bases). The V end was cut by 3 bases, the J end by 2 bases, with 14 bases between. This CDR3 is built from 16 residues. The V gene's germline CDR1 is SGHTA and CDR2 FQGTGA. The CDR3 bases are TGTGCCAGCAGCTTGAGGGGGCGGGGTCCCTACAATGAGCAGTTCTTC. This gives the protein CASSLRGRGPYNEQFF.

CDR3 sequence (DNA): TGTGCCAGCAGCTTGGATACAGGGGATGGCTACACCTTC. Its protein is CASSLDTGDGYTF. The chain couples TRBV5-6 to TRBJ1-2, with 7 bases that match TRBD1. Germline V gene data show CDR1 as SGHDT and CDR2 as YYEEEE. The CDR3 consists of 13 residues. The V segment lost 0 bases and the J segment 6 bases; nucleotides outside the gene matches: 2.

This clone has only a few counts. The CDR3 here is CASSASGPFYNEQFF. CDR3 DNA: TGCGCCAGCAGCGCTAGCGGGCCCTTTTACAATGAGCAGTTCTTC. This chain uses TRBV5-1 with TRBJ2-1; 8 nucleotides match TRBD2. The ends lost 4 bases at V and 4 bases at J; junction bases unmatched: 7. Germline assignment: CDR1 SGHRS and CDR2 YFSETQ. This CDR3 is 15 amino acids long.

The V gene is TRBV10-3, the J gene TRBJ2-2, with D perhaps matching TRBD2 (5 bases). Trimming removed 6 bases at V and 0 bases at J, with 11 bases between. The CDR3 is 15 residues long. CDR1 is ENHRY, CDR2 SYGVKD, per germline. The CDR3 DNA reads TGTGCCATCAGACCGACTAACACGAACACCGGGGAGCTGTTTTTT. Amino acid sequence: CAIRPTNTNTGELFF.

The sample holds a few counts of this clone. This chain uses TRBV25-1 with TRBJ2-7; the D gene is possibly TRBD2 (7 bases). V was pared by 8 bases and J by 3 bases, with 17 bases between. CDR1 and CDR2 (germline): MGHDK, SYGVNS. CDR3 length equals 14 residues. CDR3 protein: CASRGGGSLYEQYF. In DNA, the CDR3 is TGTGCCAGCCGAGGGGGGGGGAGTCTCTACGAGCAGTACTTC.

This clone came up a few times. The chain carries TRBV30 and TRBJ2-7; D is unclear. The germline V gene has CDR1 GTSNPN and CDR2 SVGIG (reference sequence). CDR3 length: 15 residues. With 1 base removed from V and 3 bases from J, the gap between germline ends came to 16 bases. The CDR3 DNA reads as TGTGCCTGGAGTGATGGCCTAGGCCGGGTCTACGAGCAGTACGTC. Translating it yields CAWSDGLGRVYEQYV.

V is TRBV5-6 and J is TRBJ2-5, with 12 bases matching TRBD1. Losses at the gene ends were 1 base for V and 5 bases for J; bases not matched to a gene: 6. The germline CDR1 and CDR2 sequences are SGHDT and YYEEEE. CDR3 size: 16 residues. The DNA for the CDR3 is TGTGCCAGCAGCTTGCCGGGACAGGGGGCCGGGGAGACCCAGTACTTC. This gives the protein CASSLPGQGAGETQYF.

This clone was counted between two and nine times. CDR3 loop: CASSPFRLAEWVQETQYF. CDR3 DNA: TGTGCCAGCAGCCCCTTCAGACTAGCGGAATGGGTTCAAGAGACCCAGTACTTC. This chain uses TRBV14 with TRBJ2-5, with TRBD2 matching over 9 bases. With V trimmed by 4 bases and J by 2 bases, 14 bases remained unmatched. The CDR3 runs to 18 residues. Germline V gene data show CDR1 as SGHDN and CDR2 as FVKESK.

The rearrangement joins TRBV18 to TRBJ2-3; D might be TRBD1 (6 bases). This CDR3 has 17 residues. Germline V gene lookup returns CDR1 KGHSH and CDR2 LQKENI. Trimming cost V 1 base and J 2 bases, with 16 bases left between them. Written as DNA, the CDR3 is TGTGCCAGCTCACCACGGTTGGGGGACACAATCACAGATACGCAGTATTTT. Translating it yields CASSPRLGDTITDTQYF.

The rearrangement uses TRBV19 and TRBJ1-2; TRBD1 matches 8 bases. Per the germline V gene, CDR1 is LNHDA and CDR2 is SQIVND (reference sequence). V dropped 2 bases and J dropped 6; count of bases not matched to a gene: 8. The CDR3 consists of 15 residues. The CDR3 bases are TGTGCCAGTAGTATAACCAGACAGGGGCGCGATGGCTACACCTTC. It translates to CASSITRQGRDGYTF.

This clone was counted only a few times. The chain uses TRBV29-1 and TRBJ2-3; 9 nucleotides agree with TRBD2. Germline CDR1 and CDR2: SQVTM and ANQGSEA. V trimming: 6 bases; J trimming: 2 bases; junction bases outside the gene matches: 12. CDR3 size: 16 residues. CDR3 sequence (DNA): TGCAGCGTGGCACATCGACTAGCGGAGACCACAGATACGCAGTATTTT. Translated: CSVAHRLAETTDTQYF.

The chain is built from TRBV2 and TRBJ2-7; tentative D call: TRBD2 (5 bases). Trimming left V 5 bases short and J 3 bases short, with 14 bases between. CDR3 length: 14 amino acids. Looked up from germline, CDR1 is SNHLY and CDR2 is FYNNEI. The CDR3, as DNA: TGTGCCAGCAGTTTAAGGGATGCGGGCTACGAGCAGTACGTC. The encoded protein is CASSLRDAGYEQYV.

The CDR3 region has the DNA TGTGCCAGCAGCCCTAGGCGCACTGAAGCTTTCTTT. Protein product: CASSPRRTEAFF. The chain combines TRBV7-9 with TRBJ1-1, with no clear D. The V end lost 5 bases, the J end lost 4 bases, and 8 bases lay between the germline ends. CDR3 length equals 12 residues. Germline-derived CDR1 and CDR2 are SEHNR and FQNEAQ (reference sequence). The full variable domain, rest sourced from reference TRBV7-9 and TRBJ1-1, is DTGVSQNPRHKITKRGQNVTFRCDPISEHNRLYWYRQTLGQGPEFLTYFQNEAQLEKSRLLSDRFSAERPKGSFSTLEIQRTEQGDSAMYLCASSPRRTEAFFGQGTRLTVV.

This clone occurred a few times. At one end the junction does not follow the germline gene, possibly because of a read error. The chain combines TRBV30 with TRBJ1-5; 7 bases map to TRBD1. The CDR3 length is 14 residues. Germline V lookup: CDR1 GTSNPN, CDR2 SVGIG (reference sequence). The CDR3 DNA reads TGTGCGTGGAAAAGAAGGGGGCAAGATCAGCCCCAGCATTTT. Its translation is CAWKRRGQDQPQHF.

The chain joins TRBV18 to TRBJ2-3; perhaps TRBD2 as D (5 bases). Germline lookup yields CDR1 KGHSH and CDR2 LQKENI. CDR3 length: 15 amino acids. V lost 3 bases to trimming and J lost 6 bases, with 16 bases between them. This CDR3 is CASSPKTTREDTQYF. The CDR3 DNA reads as TGTGCCAGCTCACCTAAGACCACTAGGGAGGATACGCAGTATTTT.

The CDR3 spells CASSLRTGGTTEAFF. The CDR3 DNA follows: TGTGCCAGCAGTTTGAGGACAGGGGGTACCACTGAAGCTTTCTTT. The gene calls are TRBV27 and TRBJ1-1; 10 bases match TRBD1. Looked up from germline, CDR1 is MNHEY and CDR2 is SMNVEV (reference sequence). The CDR3 loop spans 15 amino acids. J gave up 4 bases and V 3 bases, and 5 bases lay outside the gene matches.

This clone was detected a few times. The gene calls are TRBV6-5 and TRBJ1-5; D possibly corresponds to TRBD1 (5 bases). The CDR3 totals 13 residues. V lost 2 bases, J lost 5 bases, and 7 bases lay in between. Germline lookup yields CDR1 MNHEY and CDR2 SVGAGI. The CDR3 here is CASSYTTDQPQHF. CDR3 DNA: TGTGCCAGCAGTTACACGACAGATCAGCCCCAGCATTTT.

The chain links TRBV2 to TRBJ2-1; 7 bases are a match to TRBD1. The CDR3 covers 15 residues. V dropped 2 bases and J dropped 5; count of bases not matched to a gene: 6. The germline V gene has CDR1 SNHLY and CDR2 FYNNEI. The CDR3 protein is CASSEHRQGHNEQFF. The CDR3 DNA is TGTGCCAGCAGTGAACACCGACAGGGTCACAATGAGCAGTTCTTC.

CDR3 DNA sequence: TGTGCCAGCAGTTACTCAGGAGGGAGCGCCTACGAGCAGTACTTC. Its translation: CASSYSGGSAYEQYF. This chain links TRBV6-5 with TRBJ2-7, with D maybe TRBD2 (6 bases). Per germline, CDR1 MNHEY and CDR2 SVGAGI. The ends were cut back, 0 bases at V and 2 bases at J, with 11 bases in the middle. The CDR3 has 15 amino acids.

DNA for the CDR3: TGTGCCAGCAGCCGACTAGCGGGACGTTCTAGCACAGATACGCAGTATTTT. It specifies CASSRLAGRSSTDTQYF. This sequence joins TRBV5-6 and TRBJ2-3; 11 nucleotides line up with TRBD2. Looked up from germline, CDR1 is SGHDT and CDR2 is YYEEEE. The CDR3 loop spans 17 amino acids. V lost 4 bases and J lost 0; bases outside the gene matches: 7.

This clone has a handful of counts. CDR3 residues: CASSVLGSSYNEQFF. The DNA of the CDR3 is TGTGCCAGCAGCGTGTTGGGGAGCTCCTACAATGAGCAGTTCTTC. The chain couples TRBV9 to TRBJ2-1; D possibly corresponds to TRBD2 (5 bases). The CDR3 length is 15 residues. V was clipped by 2 bases and J by 0 bases, with 9 bases between them. Germline values: CDR1 SGDLS, CDR2 YYNGEE.

This clone was detected a few times. The rearrangement joins TRBV11-1 to TRBJ2-7; maybe TRBD1 (6 bases). The germline V and J ends were trimmed by 4 bases and 6 bases, with 13 bases remaining between them. Looked up from germline, CDR1 is SGHAT and CDR2 is FQDESV (reference sequence). The CDR3 is 13 residues long. The CDR3 DNA reads TGTGCCAGCAGCTGGTCGGGACATTGCGAGCAGTACGTC. It translates to CASSWSGHCEQYV.